The sequence of this T cell receptor (beta chain) was determined in a study of cytomegalovirus exposure and HLA in healthy donors. Background on the study: Among the 400 or so donors who were genotyped, 70% to 90% fell in the genetic ancestry cluster that is associated with self-reported Caucasian donors. Study outcomes and limitations: The study put some 150 TCR beta chains on its list as cytomegalovirus-associated. Upon later analysis, HLA-associated TCR beta chains proved more clonally expanded than other, equally common chains.

As concerns this clone: Its antigen remains unknown.

V lost 4 bases to trimming and J lost 0 bases, with 2 bases between them. The length of the CDR3 is 12 residues. CDR1 is SGHRS and CDR2 is YFSETQ in the germline V gene. 60 Vbeta and 13 Jbeta primers were used in PCR. Here immunoSEQ multiplex PCR was the method, and the copy in TCRdb shows in-frame clones only, minus some. The sample shows more than 140,000 clones, approximately 80% of them seen only once. The genes are TRBV5-1 and TRBJ1-3; D is uncertain. Material for sequencing was PBMCs. This receptor was obtained from a man aged 25 to 40 in good health and CMV-seropositive. Written as DNA, the CDR3 is TGCGCCAGCAGCCTCTCTGGAAACACCATATATTTT. This codes for CASSLSGNTIYF.